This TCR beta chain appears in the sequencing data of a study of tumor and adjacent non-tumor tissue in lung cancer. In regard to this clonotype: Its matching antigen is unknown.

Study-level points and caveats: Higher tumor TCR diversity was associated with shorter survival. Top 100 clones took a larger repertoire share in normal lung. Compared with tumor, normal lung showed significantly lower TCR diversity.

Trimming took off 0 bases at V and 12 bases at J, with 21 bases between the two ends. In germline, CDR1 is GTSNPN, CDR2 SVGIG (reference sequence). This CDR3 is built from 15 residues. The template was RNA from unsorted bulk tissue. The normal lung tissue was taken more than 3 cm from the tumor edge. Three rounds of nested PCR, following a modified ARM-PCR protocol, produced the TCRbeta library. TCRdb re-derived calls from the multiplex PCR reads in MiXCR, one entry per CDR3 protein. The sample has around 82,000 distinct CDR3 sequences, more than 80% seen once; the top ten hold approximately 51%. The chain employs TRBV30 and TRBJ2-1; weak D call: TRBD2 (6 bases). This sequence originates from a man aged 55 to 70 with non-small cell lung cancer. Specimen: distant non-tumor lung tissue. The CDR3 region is CAWSVSVLAFGGQFF. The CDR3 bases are TGTGCCTGGAGTGTATCGGTACTAGCATTCGGTGGGCAGTTCTTC.